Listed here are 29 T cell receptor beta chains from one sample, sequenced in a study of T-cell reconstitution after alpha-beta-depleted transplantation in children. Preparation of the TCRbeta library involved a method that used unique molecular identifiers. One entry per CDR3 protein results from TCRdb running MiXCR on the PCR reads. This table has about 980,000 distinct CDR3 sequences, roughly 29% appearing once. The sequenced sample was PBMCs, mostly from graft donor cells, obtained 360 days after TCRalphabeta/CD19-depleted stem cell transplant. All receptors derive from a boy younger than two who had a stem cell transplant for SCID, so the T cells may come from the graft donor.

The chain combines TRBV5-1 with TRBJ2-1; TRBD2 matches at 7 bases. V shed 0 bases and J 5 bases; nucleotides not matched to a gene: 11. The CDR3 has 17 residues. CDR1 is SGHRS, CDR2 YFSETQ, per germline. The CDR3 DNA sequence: TGCGCCAGCAGCTTGGGGGTCGGCGGGGGAGTGGACAATGAGCAGTTCTTC. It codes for CASSLGVGGGVDNEQFF.

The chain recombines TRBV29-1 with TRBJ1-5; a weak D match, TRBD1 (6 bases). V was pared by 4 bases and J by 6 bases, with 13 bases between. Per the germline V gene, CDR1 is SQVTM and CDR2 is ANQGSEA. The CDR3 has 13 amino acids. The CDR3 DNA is TGCAGCGTTGGAGGTGGGGGGCGTCAGCCCCAGCATTTT. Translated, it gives CSVGGGGRQPQHF.

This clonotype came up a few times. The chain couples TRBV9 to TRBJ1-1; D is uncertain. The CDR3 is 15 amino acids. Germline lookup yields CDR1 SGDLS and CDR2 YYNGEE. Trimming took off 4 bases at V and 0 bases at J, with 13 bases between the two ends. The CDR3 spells CASSRKRGMNTEAFF. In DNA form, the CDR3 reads TGTGCCAGCAGCCGTAAAAGAGGCATGAACACTGAAGCTTTCTTT.

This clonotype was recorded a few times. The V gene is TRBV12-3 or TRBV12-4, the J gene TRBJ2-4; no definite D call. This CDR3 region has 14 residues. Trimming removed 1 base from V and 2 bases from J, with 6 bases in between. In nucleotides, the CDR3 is TGTGCCAGCAGTTTAGGGTTCTCCAAAAACATTCAGTACTTC. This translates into CASSLGFSKNIQYF.

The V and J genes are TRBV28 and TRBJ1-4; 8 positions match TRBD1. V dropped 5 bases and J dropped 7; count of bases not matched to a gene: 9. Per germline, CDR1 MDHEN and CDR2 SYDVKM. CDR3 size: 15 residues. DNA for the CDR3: TGTGCCAGCAGTCAGATCGGGACAGGTACTGAAAAACTGTTTTTT. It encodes CASSQIGTGTEKLFF.

CDR3: CATRDRAWYTEAFF. CDR3 nucleotide sequence: TGTGCCACAAGGGACAGGGCATGGTACACTGAAGCTTTCTTT. This rearrangement joins TRBV19 to TRBJ1-1; TRBD1 agrees at 9 bases. CDR1 is LNHDA, CDR2 SQIVND, per germline (reference sequence). V shed 10 bases, J shed 3 bases, and the junction held 9 bases outside the gene matches. CDR3 size: 14 residues.

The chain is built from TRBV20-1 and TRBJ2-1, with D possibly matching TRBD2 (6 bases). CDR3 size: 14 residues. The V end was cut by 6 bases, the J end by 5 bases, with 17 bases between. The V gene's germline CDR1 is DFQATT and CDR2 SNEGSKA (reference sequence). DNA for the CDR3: TGCAGTGCAACCGAGACTAGGAGTAACAATGAGCAGTTCTTC. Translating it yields CSATETRSNNEQFF.

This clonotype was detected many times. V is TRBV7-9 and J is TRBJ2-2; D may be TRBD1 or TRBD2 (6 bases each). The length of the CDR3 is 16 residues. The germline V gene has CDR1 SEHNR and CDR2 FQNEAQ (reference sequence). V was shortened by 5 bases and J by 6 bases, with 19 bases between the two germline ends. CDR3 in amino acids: CASSAEGGRRAGELFF. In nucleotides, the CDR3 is TGTGCCAGCAGCGCCGAAGGGGGGAGACGGGCCGGGGAGCTGTTTTTT.

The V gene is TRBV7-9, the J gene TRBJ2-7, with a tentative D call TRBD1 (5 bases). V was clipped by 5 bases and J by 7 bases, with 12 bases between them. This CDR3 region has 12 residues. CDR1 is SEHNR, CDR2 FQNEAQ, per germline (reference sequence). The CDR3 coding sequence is TGTGCCAGCAGCAGGGGTTATGGAGAGCAGTACTTC. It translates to CASSRGYGEQYF.

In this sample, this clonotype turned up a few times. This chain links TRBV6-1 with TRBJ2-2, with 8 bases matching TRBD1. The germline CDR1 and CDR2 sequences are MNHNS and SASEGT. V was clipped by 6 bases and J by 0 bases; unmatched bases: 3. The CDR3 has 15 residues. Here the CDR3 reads CASSMTGANTGELFF. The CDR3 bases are TGTGCCAGCAGCATGACAGGGGCGAACACCGGGGAGCTGTTTTTT.

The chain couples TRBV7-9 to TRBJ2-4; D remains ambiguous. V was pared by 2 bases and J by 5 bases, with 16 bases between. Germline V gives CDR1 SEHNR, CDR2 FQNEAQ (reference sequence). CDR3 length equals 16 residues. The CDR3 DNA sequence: TGTGCCAGCAGCTTAATCCCCACTCAAGGTCAAAACATTCAGTACTTC. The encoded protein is CASSLIPTQGQNIQYF. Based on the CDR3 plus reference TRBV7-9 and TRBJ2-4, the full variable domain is DTGVSQNPRHKITKRGQNVTFRCDPISEHNRLYWYRQTLGQGPEFLTYFQNEAQLEKSRLLSDRFSAERPKGSFSTLEIQRTEQGDSAMYLCASSLIPTQGQNIQYFGAGTRLSVL.

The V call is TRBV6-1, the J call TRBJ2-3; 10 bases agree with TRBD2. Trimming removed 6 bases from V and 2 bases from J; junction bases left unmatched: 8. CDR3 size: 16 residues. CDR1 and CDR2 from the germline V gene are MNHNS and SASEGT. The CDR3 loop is CASRNSGGLVTDTQYF. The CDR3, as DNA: TGTGCCAGCAGAAATAGCGGGGGGTTAGTCACAGATACGCAGTATTTT.

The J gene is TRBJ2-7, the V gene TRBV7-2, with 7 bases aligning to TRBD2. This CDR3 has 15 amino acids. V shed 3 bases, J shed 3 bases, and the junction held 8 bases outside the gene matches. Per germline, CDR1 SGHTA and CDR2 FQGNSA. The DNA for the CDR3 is TGTGCCAGCAGCTTCCGGGACTACCCACTCTACGAGCAGTACTTC. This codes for CASSFRDYPLYEQYF.

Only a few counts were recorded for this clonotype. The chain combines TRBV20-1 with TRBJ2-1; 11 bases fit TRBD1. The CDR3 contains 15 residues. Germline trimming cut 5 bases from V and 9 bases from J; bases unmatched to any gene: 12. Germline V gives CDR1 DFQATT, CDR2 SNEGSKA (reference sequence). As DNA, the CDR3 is TGCAGTGCTCATTCGGGGACAGGGGGGTTAAGTGAGCAGTTCTTC. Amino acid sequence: CSAHSGTGGLSEQFF.

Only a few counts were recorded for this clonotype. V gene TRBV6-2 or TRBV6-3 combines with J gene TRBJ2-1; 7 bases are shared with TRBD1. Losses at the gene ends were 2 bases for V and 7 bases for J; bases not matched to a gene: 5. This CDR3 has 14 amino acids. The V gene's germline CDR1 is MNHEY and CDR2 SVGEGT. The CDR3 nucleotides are TGTGCCAGCAGTTACGCACAGGGGCGGAATGAGCAGTTCTTC. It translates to CASSYAQGRNEQFF.

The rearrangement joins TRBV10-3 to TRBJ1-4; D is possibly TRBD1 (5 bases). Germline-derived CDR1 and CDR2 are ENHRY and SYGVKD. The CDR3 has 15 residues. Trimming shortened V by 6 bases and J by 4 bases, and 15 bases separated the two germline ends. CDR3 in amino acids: CAISPTQGLNEKLFF. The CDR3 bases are TGTGCCATCAGCCCGACGCAGGGCCTTAATGAAAAACTGTTTTTT.

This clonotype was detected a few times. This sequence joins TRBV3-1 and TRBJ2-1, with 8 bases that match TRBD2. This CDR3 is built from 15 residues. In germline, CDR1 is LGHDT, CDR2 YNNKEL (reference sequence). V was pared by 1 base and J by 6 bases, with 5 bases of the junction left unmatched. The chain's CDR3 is CASSQGAGGRNEQFF. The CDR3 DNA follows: TGTGCCAGCAGCCAAGGGGCGGGGGGTCGCAATGAGCAGTTCTTC.

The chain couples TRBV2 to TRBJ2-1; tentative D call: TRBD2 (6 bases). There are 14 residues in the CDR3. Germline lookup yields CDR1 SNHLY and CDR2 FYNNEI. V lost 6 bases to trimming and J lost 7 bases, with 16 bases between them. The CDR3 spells CASSFLTRMNEQFF. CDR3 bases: TGTGCCAGCAGCTTCCTGACTAGAATGAATGAGCAGTTCTTC. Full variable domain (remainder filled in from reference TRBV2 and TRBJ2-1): EPEVTQTPSHQVTQMGQEVILRCVPISNHLYFYWYRQILGQKVEFLVSFYNNEISEKSEIFDDQFSVERPDGSNFTLKIRSTKLEDSAMYFCASSFLTRMNEQFFGPGTRLTVL.

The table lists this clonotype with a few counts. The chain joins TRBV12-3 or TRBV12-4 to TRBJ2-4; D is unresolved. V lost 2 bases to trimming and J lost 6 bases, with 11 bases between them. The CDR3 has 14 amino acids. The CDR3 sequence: CASSLSFDGNIQYF. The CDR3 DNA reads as TGTGCCAGCAGTTTATCCTTCGACGGAAACATTCAGTACTTC.

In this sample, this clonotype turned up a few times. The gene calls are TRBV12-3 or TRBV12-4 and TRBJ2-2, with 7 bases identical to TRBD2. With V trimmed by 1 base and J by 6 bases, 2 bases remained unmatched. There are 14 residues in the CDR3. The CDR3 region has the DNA TGTGCCAGCAGTTTAGGGGGGGGTCCCGGGGAGCTGTTTTTT. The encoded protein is CASSLGGGPGELFF.

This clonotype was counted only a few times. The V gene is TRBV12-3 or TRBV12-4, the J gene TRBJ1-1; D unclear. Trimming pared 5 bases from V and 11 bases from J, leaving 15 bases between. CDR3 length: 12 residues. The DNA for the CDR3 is TGTGCCAGCAGTCCCGGGATTACGAGGGCTTTCTTT. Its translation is CASSPGITRAFF.

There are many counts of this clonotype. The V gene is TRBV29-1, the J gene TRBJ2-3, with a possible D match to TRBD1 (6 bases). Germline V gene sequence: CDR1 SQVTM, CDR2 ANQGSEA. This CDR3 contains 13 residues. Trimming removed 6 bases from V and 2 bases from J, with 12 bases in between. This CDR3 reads CSVAGVATDTQYF. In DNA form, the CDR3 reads TGCAGCGTGGCAGGGGTTGCCACAGATACGCAGTATTTT.

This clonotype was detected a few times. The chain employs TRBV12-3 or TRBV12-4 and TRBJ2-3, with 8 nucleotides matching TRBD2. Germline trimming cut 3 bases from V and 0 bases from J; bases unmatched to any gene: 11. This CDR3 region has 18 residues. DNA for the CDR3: TGTGCCAGCAGTTTGGACCGGGGGGGCCTAGGGAGCACAGATACGCAGTATTTT. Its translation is CASSLDRGGLGSTDTQYF.

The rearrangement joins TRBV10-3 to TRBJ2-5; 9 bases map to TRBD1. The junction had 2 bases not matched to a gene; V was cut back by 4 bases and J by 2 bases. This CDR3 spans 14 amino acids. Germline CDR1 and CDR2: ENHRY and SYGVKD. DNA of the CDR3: TGTGCCATCAGTGTCGGACAGGGGCAAGAGACCCAGTACTTC. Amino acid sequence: CAISVGQGQETQYF.

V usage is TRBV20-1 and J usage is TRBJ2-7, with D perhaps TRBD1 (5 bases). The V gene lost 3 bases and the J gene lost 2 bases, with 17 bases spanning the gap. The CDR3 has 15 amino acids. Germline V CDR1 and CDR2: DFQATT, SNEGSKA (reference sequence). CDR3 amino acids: CSARATARLTYEQYF. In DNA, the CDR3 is TGCAGTGCTAGGGCGACAGCGAGACTCACCTACGAGCAGTACTTC.

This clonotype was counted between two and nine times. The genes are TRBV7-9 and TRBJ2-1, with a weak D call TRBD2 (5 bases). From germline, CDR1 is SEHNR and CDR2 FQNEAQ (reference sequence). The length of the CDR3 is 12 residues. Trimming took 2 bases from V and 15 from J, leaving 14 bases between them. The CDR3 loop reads CASSLRPEDTFF. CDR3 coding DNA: TGTGCCAGCAGCTTACGTCCGGAGGATACGTTCTTC. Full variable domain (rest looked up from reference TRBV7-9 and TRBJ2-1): DTGVSQNPRHKITKRGQNVTFRCDPISEHNRLYWYRQTLGQGPEFLTYFQNEAQLEKSRLLSDRFSAERPKGSFSTLEIQRTEQGDSAMYLCASSLRPEDTFFGPGTRLTVL.

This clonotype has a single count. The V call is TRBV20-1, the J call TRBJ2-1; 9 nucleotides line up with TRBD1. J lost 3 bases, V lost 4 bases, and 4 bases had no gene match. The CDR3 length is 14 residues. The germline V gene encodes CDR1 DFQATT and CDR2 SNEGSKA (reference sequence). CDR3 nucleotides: TGCAGTGCTAACGACAGGGGGGGCTACAATGAGCAGTTCTTC. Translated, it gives CSANDRGGYNEQFF.

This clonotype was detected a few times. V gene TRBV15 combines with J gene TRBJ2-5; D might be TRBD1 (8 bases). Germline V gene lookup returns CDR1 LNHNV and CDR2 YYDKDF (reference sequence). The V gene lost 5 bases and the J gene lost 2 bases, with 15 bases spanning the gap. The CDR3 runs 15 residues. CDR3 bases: TGTGCCACCAGCGGACACAGGGGGGGACAAGAGACCCAGTACTTC. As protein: CATSGHRGGQETQYF.

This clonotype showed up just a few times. CDR3 amino acids: CASSLVWGGYNEQFF. The CDR3 bases are TGTGCCAGCAGTTTAGTGTGGGGGGGGTACAATGAGCAGTTCTTC. The chain combines TRBV12-3 or TRBV12-4 with TRBJ2-1; 7 bases are shared with TRBD2. This CDR3 is 15 amino acids long. V dropped 1 base and J dropped 4; count of bases not matched to a gene: 4.